This T cell receptor beta chain was profiled in a study of technical replicates of blood from a handful of donors. Assay used: immunoSEQ multiplex PCR; TCRdb lists only in-frame clones, some missing. Of 65,000 to 80,000 clones in the sample, 95% to 98% are singletons; the top ten hold roughly 0.34%. Germline V gene lookup returns CDR1 SGHAT and CDR2 FQNNGV. The germline V and J ends were trimmed by 5 bases and 7 bases, with 11 bases remaining between them. The CDR3 is made up of 12 amino acids. V usage is TRBV11-2 and J usage is TRBJ1-2, with D tentatively TRBD1 (6 bases). The sample consisted of T cells isolated from PBMCs. The source of this sequence is a human donor in good health. The CDR3 sequence: CASSEGQFGYTF. DNA for the CDR3: TGTGCCAGCAGCGAGGGACAATTTGGCTACACCTTC.